These T cell receptor beta chains were read from a single sample in a study of T cell responses to AZD1222 COVID-19 vaccine. This table comes from immunoSEQ multiplex PCR, and its TCRdb copy is limited to in-frame clones, with some not included. The sample has tens of thousands of clones, around 87% seen once. This specimen was peripheral blood, taken on day 0 of AZD1222 vaccination. The receptors originated from an adult in good health. Both conserved end residues are part of each CDR3. Each record gives: CDR3 protein, D gene, CDR3 length, J gene, V gene. The D gene is left open where the match is weak.

CDR3: CASSYRQYSNQPQHF
D: -
length: 15
J: TRBJ1-5
V: TRBV6-2/TRBV6-3

CDR3: CASSYVTGASEAFF
D: TRBD1
length: 14
J: TRBJ1-1
V: TRBV6-5

CDR3: CASSPRGQNEKLFF
D: TRBD1
length: 14
J: TRBJ1-4
V: TRBV3-1/TRBV3-2

CDR3: CASSSFEQYF
D: -
length: 10
J: TRBJ2-7
V: TRBV27

CDR3: CASSLSVGGEAFF
D: -
length: 13
J: TRBJ1-1
V: TRBV7-2

CDR3: CASSQDLPAPQHF
D: -
length: 13
J: TRBJ1-5
V: TRBV4-1

CDR3: CASSPGTGNQPQHF
D: TRBD1
length: 14
J: TRBJ1-5
V: TRBV18

CDR3: CAIRPTGHSSPLHF
D: TRBD1
length: 14
J: TRBJ1-6
V: TRBV10-3

CDR3: CASSQVVDSPLHF
D: -
length: 13
J: TRBJ1-6
V: TRBV3-1/TRBV3-2

CDR3: CASSFEPGQSSYNSPLHF
D: -
length: 18
J: TRBJ1-6
V: TRBV21-1

CDR3: CAWSRGGGAADTQYF
D: TRBD2
length: 15
J: TRBJ2-3
V: TRBV30